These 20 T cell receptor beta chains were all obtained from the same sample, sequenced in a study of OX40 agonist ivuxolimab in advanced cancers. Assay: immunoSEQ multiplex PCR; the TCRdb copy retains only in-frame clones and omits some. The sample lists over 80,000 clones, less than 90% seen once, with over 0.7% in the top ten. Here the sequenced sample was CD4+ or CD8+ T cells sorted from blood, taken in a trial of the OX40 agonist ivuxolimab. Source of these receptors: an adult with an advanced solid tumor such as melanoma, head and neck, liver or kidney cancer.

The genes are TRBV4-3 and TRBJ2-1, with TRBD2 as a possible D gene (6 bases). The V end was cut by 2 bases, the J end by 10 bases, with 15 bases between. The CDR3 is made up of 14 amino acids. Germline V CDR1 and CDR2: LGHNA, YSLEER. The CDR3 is CASSQPALGLEQFF. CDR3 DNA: TGCGCCAGCAGCCAACCCGCCCTCGGACTAGAGCAGTTCTTC.

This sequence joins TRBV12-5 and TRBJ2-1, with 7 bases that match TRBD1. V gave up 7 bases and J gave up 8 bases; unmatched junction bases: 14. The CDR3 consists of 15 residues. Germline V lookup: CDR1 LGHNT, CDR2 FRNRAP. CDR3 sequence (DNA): TGTGCTAGTGCCATTGGCCAGGGGGTGTCCCATGAGCAGTTCTTC. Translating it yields CASAIGQGVSHEQFF.

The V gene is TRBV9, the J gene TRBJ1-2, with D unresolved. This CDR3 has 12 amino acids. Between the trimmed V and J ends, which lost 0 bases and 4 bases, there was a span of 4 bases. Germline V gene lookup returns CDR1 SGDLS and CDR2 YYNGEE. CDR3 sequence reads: CASSVGGYGYTF. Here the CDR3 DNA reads TGTGCCAGCAGCGTAGGCGGCTATGGCTACACCTTC. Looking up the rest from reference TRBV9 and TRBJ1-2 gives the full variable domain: DSGVTQTPKHLITATGQRVTLRCSPRSGDLSVYWYQQSLDQGLQFLIQYYNGEERAKGNILERFSAQQFPDLHSELNLSSLELGDSALYFCASSVGGYGYTFGSGTRLTVV.

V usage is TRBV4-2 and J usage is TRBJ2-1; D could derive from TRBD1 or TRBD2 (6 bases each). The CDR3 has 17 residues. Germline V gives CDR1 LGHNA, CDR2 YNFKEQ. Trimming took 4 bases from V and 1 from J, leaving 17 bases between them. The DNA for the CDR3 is TGTGCCAGCAGCCGAGGAGGGGGGCGACAGTCCTACAATGAGCAGTTCTTC. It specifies CASSRGGGRQSYNEQFF.

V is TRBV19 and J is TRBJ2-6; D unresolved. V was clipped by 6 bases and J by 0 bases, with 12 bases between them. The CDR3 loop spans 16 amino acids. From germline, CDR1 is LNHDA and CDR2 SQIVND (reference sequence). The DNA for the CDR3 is TGTGCCAGTAGGGTATTAGGAAACTCTGGGGCCAACGTCCTGACTTTC. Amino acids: CASRVLGNSGANVLTF. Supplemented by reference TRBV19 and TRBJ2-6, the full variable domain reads DGGITQSPKYLFRKEGQNVTLSCEQNLNHDAMYWYRQDPGQGLRLIYYSQIVNDFQKGDIAEGYSVSREKKESFPLTVTSAQKNPTAFYLCASRVLGNSGANVLTFGAGSRLTVL.

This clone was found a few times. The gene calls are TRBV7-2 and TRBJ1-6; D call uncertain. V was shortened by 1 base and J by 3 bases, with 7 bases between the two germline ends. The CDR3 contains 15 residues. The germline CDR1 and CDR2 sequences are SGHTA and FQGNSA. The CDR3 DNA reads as TGTGCCAGCAGCTTAGAGGACCTCTATAATTCACCCCTCCACTTT. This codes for CASSLEDLYNSPLHF.

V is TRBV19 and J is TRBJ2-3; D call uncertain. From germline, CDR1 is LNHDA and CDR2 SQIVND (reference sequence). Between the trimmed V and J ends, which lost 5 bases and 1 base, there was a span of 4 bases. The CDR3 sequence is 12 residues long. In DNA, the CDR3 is TGTGCCAGTAGTTTCCGCACAGATACGCAGTATTTT. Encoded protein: CASSFRTDTQYF.

CDR3 sequence reads: CASSLRGTGTDTQYF. CDR3 coding DNA: TGTGCCAGCAGCTTGCGAGGGACAGGCACAGATACGCAGTATTTT. The chain recombines TRBV5-6 with TRBJ2-3; TRBD1 aligns across 7 bases. The V gene's germline CDR1 is SGHDT and CDR2 YYEEEE. CDR3 length equals 15 residues. V lost 1 base to trimming and J lost 1 base; unmatched junction nucleotides: 3.

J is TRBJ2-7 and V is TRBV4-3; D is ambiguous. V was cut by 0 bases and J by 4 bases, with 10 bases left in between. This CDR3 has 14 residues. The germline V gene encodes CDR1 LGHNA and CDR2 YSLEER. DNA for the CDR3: TGCGCCAGCAGCCAAGATCGGTCCGGATACGAGCAGTACTTC. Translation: CASSQDRSGYEQYF.

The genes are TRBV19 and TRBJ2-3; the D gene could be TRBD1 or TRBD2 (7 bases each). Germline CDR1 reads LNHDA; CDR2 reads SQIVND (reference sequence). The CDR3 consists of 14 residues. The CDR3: CVSTEGGGGDTQYF. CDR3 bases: TGTGTCAGCACAGAAGGGGGCGGGGGAGATACGCAGTATTTT. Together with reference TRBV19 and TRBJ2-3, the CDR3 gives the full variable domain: DGGITQSPKYLFRKEGQNVTLSCEQNLNHDAMYWYRQDPGQGLRLIYYSQIVNDFQKGDIAEGYSVSREKKESFPLTVTSAQKNPTAFYLCVSTEGGGGDTQYFGPGTRLTVL.

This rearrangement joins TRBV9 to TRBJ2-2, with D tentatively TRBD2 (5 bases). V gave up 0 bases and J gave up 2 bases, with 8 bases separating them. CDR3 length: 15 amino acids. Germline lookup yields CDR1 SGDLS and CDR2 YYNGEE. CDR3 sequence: CASSVAPGNTGELFF. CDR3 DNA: TGTGCCAGCAGCGTAGCCCCGGGAAACACCGGGGAGCTGTTTTTT.

The CDR3 spells CASSLAGTMARNTEAFF. As DNA, the CDR3 is TGTGCCAGCAGCTTAGCGGGGACAATGGCGCGGAACACTGAAGCTTTCTTT. The V call is TRBV7-2, the J call TRBJ1-1; D is perhaps TRBD1 (6 bases). The CDR3 contains 17 residues. Deletions cut 0 bases from V and 1 base from J, with 15 bases between. The germline V gene encodes CDR1 SGHTA and CDR2 FQGNSA.

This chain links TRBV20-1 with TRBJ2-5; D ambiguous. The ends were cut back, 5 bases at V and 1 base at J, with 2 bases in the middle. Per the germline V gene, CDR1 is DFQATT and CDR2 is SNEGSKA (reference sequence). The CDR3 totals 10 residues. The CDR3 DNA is TGCAGTGCTGTCCAAGAGACCCAGTACTTC. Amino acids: CSAVQETQYF.

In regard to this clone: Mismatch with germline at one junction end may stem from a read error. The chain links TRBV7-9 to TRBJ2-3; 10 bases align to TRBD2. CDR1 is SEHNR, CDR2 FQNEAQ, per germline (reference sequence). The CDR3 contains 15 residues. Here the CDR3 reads CASSLAGARTDTQYF. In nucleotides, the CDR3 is TGTGCCAGCAGCCTAGCGGGGGCTCGCACAGATACGCAGTATTTT.

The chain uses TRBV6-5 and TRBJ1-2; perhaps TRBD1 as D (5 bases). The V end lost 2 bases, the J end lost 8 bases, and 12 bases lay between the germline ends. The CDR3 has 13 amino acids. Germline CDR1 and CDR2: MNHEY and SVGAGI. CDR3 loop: CASSYGLGQGYTF. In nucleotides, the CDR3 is TGTGCCAGCAGTTACGGCCTGGGGCAAGGCTACACCTTC.

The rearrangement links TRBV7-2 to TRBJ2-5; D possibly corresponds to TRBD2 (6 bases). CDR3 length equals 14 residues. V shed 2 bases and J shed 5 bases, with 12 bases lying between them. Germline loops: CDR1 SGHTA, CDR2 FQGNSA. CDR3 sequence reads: CASSLFARGETQYF. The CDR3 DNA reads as TGTGCCAGCAGCTTATTCGCCCGGGGGGAGACCCAGTACTTC. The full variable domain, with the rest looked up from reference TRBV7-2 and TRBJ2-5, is GAGVSQSPSNKVTEKGKDVELRCDPISGHTALYWYRQSLGQGLEFLIYFQGNSAPDKSGLPSDRFSAERTGGSVSTLTIQRTQQEDSAVYLCASSLFARGETQYFGPGTRLLVL.

The CDR3 DNA follows: TGCAGCCCGCCCGGGACAGGGTCCGAGCAGTACTTC. This encodes CSPPGTGSEQYF. The genes are TRBV29-1 and TRBJ2-7; 9 bases fit TRBD1. This CDR3 comprises 12 residues. V lost 8 bases to trimming and J lost 6 bases; unmatched junction nucleotides: 8. The germline CDR1 and CDR2 sequences are SQVTM and ANQGSEA.

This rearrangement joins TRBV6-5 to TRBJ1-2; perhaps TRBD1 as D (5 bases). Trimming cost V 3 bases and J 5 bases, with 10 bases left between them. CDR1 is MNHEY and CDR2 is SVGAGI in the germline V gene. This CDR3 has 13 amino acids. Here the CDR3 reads CASSYDRSYGYTF. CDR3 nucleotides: TGTGCCAGCAGTTATGACAGATCGTATGGCTACACCTTC.

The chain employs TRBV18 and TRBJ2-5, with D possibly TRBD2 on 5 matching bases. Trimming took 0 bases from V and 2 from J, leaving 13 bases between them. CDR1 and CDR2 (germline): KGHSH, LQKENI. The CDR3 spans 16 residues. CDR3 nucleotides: TGTGCCAGCTCACCACCGGAAACTAGTAAACAAGAGACCCAGTACTTC. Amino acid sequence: CASSPPETSKQETQYF.

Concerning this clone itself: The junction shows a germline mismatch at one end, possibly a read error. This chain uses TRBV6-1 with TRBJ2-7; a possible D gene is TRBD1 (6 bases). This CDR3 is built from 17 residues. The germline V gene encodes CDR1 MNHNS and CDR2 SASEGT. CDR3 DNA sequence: TGTGCCACCAGTAAAGTCTTTTCCGGGACAATTTCCTACGAGCAGTACTTC. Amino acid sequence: CATSKVFSGTISYEQYF.